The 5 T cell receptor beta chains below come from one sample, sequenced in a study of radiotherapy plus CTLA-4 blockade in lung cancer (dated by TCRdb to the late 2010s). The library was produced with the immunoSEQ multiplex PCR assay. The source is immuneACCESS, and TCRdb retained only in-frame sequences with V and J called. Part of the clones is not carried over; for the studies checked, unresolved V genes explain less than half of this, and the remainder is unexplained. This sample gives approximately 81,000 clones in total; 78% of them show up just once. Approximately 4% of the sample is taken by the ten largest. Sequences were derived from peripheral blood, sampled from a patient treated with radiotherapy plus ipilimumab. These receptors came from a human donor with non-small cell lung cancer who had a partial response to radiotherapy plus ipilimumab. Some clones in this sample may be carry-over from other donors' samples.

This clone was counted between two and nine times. The CDR3 sequence is CASSMDRIHEQYF. CDR3 sequence (DNA): TGTGCCAGCAGTATGGACAGGATTCACGAGCAGTACTTC. The V and J genes are TRBV6-1 and TRBJ2-7; TRBD1 matches at 7 bases. The CDR3 has 13 residues. J gave up 5 bases and V 5 bases, and 6 bases lay outside the gene matches. Germline V CDR1 and CDR2: MNHNS, SASEGT.

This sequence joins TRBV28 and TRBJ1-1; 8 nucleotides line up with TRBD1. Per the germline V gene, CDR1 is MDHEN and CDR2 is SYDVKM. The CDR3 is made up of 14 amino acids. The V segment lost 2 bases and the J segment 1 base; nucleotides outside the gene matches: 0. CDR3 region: CASSLDRGNTEAFF. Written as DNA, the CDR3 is TGTGCCAGCAGTTTAGACAGGGGGAACACTGAAGCTTTCTTT.

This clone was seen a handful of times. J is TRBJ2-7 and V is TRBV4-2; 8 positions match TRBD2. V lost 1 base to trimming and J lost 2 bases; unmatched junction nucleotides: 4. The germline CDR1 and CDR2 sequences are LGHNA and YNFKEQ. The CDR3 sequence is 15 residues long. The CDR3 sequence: CASSQGSGGAYEQYF. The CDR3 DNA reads TGTGCCAGCAGCCAAGGATCCGGGGGGGCCTACGAGCAGTACTTC.

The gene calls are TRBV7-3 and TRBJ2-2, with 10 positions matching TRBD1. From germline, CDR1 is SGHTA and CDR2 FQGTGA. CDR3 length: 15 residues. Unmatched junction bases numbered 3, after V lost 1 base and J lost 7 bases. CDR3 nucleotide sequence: TGTGCCAGCAGCTTAAGACAGGGGGCAGTCGGGGAGCTGTTTTTT. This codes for CASSLRQGAVGELFF.

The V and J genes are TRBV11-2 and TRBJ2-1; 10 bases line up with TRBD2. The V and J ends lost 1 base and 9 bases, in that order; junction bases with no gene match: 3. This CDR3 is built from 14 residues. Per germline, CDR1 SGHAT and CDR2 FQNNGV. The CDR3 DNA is TGTGCCAGCAGCTTAGCTAGCGGGAGTGGTGAGCAGTTCTTC. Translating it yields CASSLASGSGEQFF.